A single sample gave rise to the 11 T cell receptor beta chains below, sequenced in a study of cytomegalovirus exposure and HLA in healthy donors. Both 60 Vbeta primers and 13 Jbeta primers went into the PCR. The assay was immunoSEQ multiplex PCR, and TCRdb's table has in-frame clones only and misses some. The repertoire has 200,000 or so clones, more than 70% of them found once; the top ten carry around 0.24%. The sample comprised PBMCs. Receptor source: a boy younger than 18 in good health and CMV-seronegative.

This chain links TRBV7-9 with TRBJ1-2, with D perhaps TRBD1 (5 bases). The CDR3 has 17 amino acids. V lost 1 base, J lost 0 bases, and 15 bases lay in between. Germline CDR1 reads SEHNR; CDR2 reads FQNEAQ (reference sequence). The CDR3 protein is CASSLVGRAGANYGYTF. CDR3 in DNA: TGTGCCAGCAGCTTAGTTGGCAGGGCGGGGGCTAACTATGGCTACACCTTC.

The chain carries TRBV27 and TRBJ1-1, with D hard to call. The V end was cut by 2 bases, the J end by 1 base, with 8 bases between. This CDR3 comprises 14 residues. Germline CDR1 MNHEY, CDR2 SMNVEV (reference sequence). The CDR3 DNA is TGTGCCAGCAGTTTAGTACCCGGGAACACTGAAGCTTTCTTT. This translates into CASSLVPGNTEAFF.

This clone appeared a few times. The chain has TRBV6-5 and TRBJ1-1; tentative D call: TRBD1 (6 bases). The germline V and J ends were trimmed by 5 bases and 4 bases, with 11 bases remaining between them. Looked up from germline, CDR1 is MNHEY and CDR2 is SVGAGI. The CDR3 runs to 13 residues. CDR3 coding DNA: TGTGCCAGCAGTCCGAACAGGGTCACTGAAGCTTTCTTT. This gives the protein CASSPNRVTEAFF.

The gene calls are TRBV7-6 and TRBJ2-2, with a tentative D call TRBD2 (7 bases). The CDR3 totals 16 residues. Germline V gene data show CDR1 as SGHVS and CDR2 as FNYEAQ. Trimming pared 3 bases from V and 4 bases from J, leaving 15 bases between. The CDR3 region is CASSLGEGGFTGELFF. Written as DNA, the CDR3 is TGTGCCAGCAGCTTGGGTGAGGGGGGGTTCACCGGGGAGCTGTTTTTT.

The CDR3 loop is CASSLGARVGEKLFF. The CDR3 DNA reads as TGTGCCAGCAGCTTGGGGGCCAGGGTGGGTGAAAAACTGTTTTTT. The rearrangement links TRBV5-6 to TRBJ1-4; D perhaps matches TRBD1 (5 bases). V was pared by 0 bases and J by 7 bases, with 13 bases between. The CDR3 contains 15 residues. In germline, CDR1 is SGHDT, CDR2 YYEEEE.

The CDR3 protein is CASRPDRENTGELFF. The CDR3 bases are TGTGCCAGCAGACCGGACAGGGAGAACACCGGGGAGCTGTTTTTT. The gene calls are TRBV7-8 and TRBJ2-2; 8 bases are a match to TRBD1. This CDR3 spans 15 amino acids. The junction had 4 bases not matched to a gene; V was cut back by 6 bases and J by 1 base. Germline-derived CDR1 and CDR2 are SGHVS and FQNEAQ.

This chain joins TRBV9 and TRBJ2-1, with 11 bases aligning to TRBD2. The CDR3 is 17 amino acids. Germline V gene data show CDR1 as SGDLS and CDR2 as YYNGEE. The V segment lost 3 bases and the J segment 4 bases; nucleotides outside the gene matches: 9. CDR3 loop: CASSDTLLAGDYNEQFF. The CDR3 DNA reads as TGTGCCAGCAGCGACACACTACTAGCGGGAGATTACAATGAGCAGTTCTTC.

This chain links TRBV4-1 with TRBJ1-4, with TRBD1 identical over 9 bases. The V and J ends lost 5 bases and 3 bases, in that order; junction bases with no gene match: 7. The germline gives CDR1 MGHRA, CDR2 YSYEKL. CDR3 length equals 16 residues. The CDR3 bases are TGCGCCAGCAGCAGGGACAGGGATGCGGCTAATGAAAAACTGTTTTTT. This sequence encodes CASSRDRDAANEKLFF.

The V and J genes are TRBV2 and TRBJ1-2; 11 bases map to TRBD1. This CDR3 contains 15 residues. J lost 2 bases, V lost 7 bases, and 6 bases had no gene match. Germline CDR1 and CDR2: SNHLY and FYNNEI. For the CDR3, the DNA is TGTGCCAGCACCCTGGACAGGGGGCGCAACTATGGCTACACCTTC. It translates to CASTLDRGRNYGYTF.

The chain couples TRBV27 to TRBJ1-5; weak D call: TRBD1 (5 bases). V was clipped by 5 bases and J by 1 base, with 6 bases between them. In germline, CDR1 is MNHEY, CDR2 SMNVEV (reference sequence). This CDR3 has 13 residues. The chain's CDR3 is CASSPGSNQPQHF. CDR3 nucleotides: TGTGCCAGCAGTCCAGGGAGCAATCAGCCCCAGCATTTT.

This chain connects TRBV9 to TRBJ2-5; 8 bases are shared with TRBD1. The J segment lost 1 base and the V segment lost 0 bases, leaving 5 bases of the junction unmatched. The CDR3 is 16 amino acids. CDR1 is SGDLS and CDR2 is YYNGEE in the germline V gene. The CDR3 protein is CASSVGPTGAQETQYF. The CDR3, as DNA: TGTGCCAGCAGCGTAGGACCGACAGGGGCCCAAGAGACCCAGTACTTC. Combining the CDR3 with reference TRBV9 and TRBJ2-5 gives the whole variable domain DSGVTQTPKHLITATGQRVTLRCSPRSGDLSVYWYQQSLDQGLQFLIQYYNGEERAKGNILERFSAQQFPDLHSELNLSSLELGDSALYFCASSVGPTGAQETQYFGPGTRLLVL.